Below, 31 T cell receptor beta chains from the same sample are listed, as sequenced in a study of Graves' ophthalmopathy and Graves' hyperthyroidism. RNA transcripts were the source from which TCR beta CDR3 regions were amplified. An opening RT-PCR round employed HTBI primers and preceded a second-round multiplex PCR. One entry per CDR3 protein results from TCRdb running MiXCR on the multiplex PCR reads. The sample lists about 740,000 distinct CDR3 sequences, roughly two fifths seen once, with 40% to 55% in the top ten. The source material was peripheral blood. These receptors all stem from an adult man with Graves' ophthalmopathy.

The chain has TRBV2 and TRBJ1-1; 8 bases agree with TRBD1. Trimming cost V 10 bases and J 2 bases; bases outside gene matches: 3. From germline, CDR1 is SNHLY and CDR2 FYNNEI. The CDR3 has 12 amino acids. Here the CDR3 DNA reads TGTGCCACCGGGACAGGAAACACTGAAGCTTTCTTT. It is translated as CATGTGNTEAFF.

This chain joins TRBV10-3 and TRBJ2-2; the D gene could be TRBD1 or TRBD2 (5 bases each). The V end lost 0 bases, the J end lost 6 bases, and 11 bases lay between the germline ends. Germline CDR1 is ENHRY and CDR2 is SYGVKD. The CDR3 contains 15 residues. CDR3 bases: TGTGCCATCAGTGAGTCGCAATGGGGGTCCGGGGAGCTGTTTTTT. Translating gives CAISESQWGSGELFF.

Remarks on this clonotype: A read error is possible here, since a much larger clone lies one base away. The conserved closing phenylalanine or tryptophan is absent in this CDR3, likely reflecting a read error. The chain couples TRBV7-2 to TRBJ2-5; 7 bases match TRBD2. The junction had 1 base not matched to a gene; V was cut back by 4 bases and J by 5 bases. The CDR3 sequence is 12 residues long. Germline V lookup: CDR1 SGHTA, CDR2 FQGNSA. In DNA, the CDR3 is TGTGCCAGCAGCTGGGGGGGGGAGACCCAGTACGTC. This sequence encodes CASSWGGETQYV.

The rearrangement joins TRBV29-1 to TRBJ1-1; weak D call: TRBD1 (5 bases). The CDR3 sequence is 13 residues long. Trimming cost V 3 bases and J 2 bases, with 10 bases left between them. Germline-derived CDR1 and CDR2 are SQVTM and ANQGSEA. For the CDR3, the DNA is TGCAGCGTTGAGTGGGGCGGAAACACTGAAGCTTTCTTT. Translating it yields CSVEWGGNTEAFF.

The chain carries TRBV15 and TRBJ1-2; TRBD1 agrees at 7 bases. The V and J ends lost 2 bases and 4 bases, in that order; junction bases with no gene match: 4. From germline, CDR1 is LNHNV and CDR2 YYDKDF (reference sequence). CDR3 length: 14 residues. CDR3 bases: TGTGCCACCAGCAGACGTGGGACAGCCTATGGCTACACCTTC. Its translation: CATSRRGTAYGYTF.

This clonotype has a single count. A read error may account for a junction end that differs from germline. In DNA form, the CDR3 reads TGCAGTGTTAGATGGAGCCCGGGACAGCCTCAGCATTTT. Its protein product is CSVRWSPGQPQHF. This sequence joins TRBV20-1 and TRBJ1-5, with 7 bases aligning to TRBD1. The CDR3 extends over 13 amino acids. Germline V gene sequence: CDR1 DFQATT, CDR2 SNEGSKA (reference sequence).

The chain employs TRBV24-1 and TRBJ2-5, with TRBD2 matching 14 bases. Germline lookup yields CDR1 KGHDR and CDR2 SFDVKD. The ends lost 4 bases at V and 6 bases at J; junction bases unmatched: 9. The CDR3 has 17 residues. The DNA for the CDR3 is TGTGCCACCAGTGACCCCGGGACTAGCGGGAGTGTGCAGACCCAGTACTTC. Protein product: CATSDPGTSGSVQTQYF.

The genes are TRBV12-3 or TRBV12-4 and TRBJ2-7, with unresolved D. The CDR3 is made up of 15 amino acids. Trimming removed 6 bases from V and 0 bases from J, with 15 bases in between. The CDR3 nucleotides are TGTGCCAGCAGCCCCCATGAGGCATCCTCCTACGAGCAGTACTTC. Residues: CASSPHEASSYEQYF.

V gene TRBV24-1 combines with J gene TRBJ1-5, with 7 bases fitting TRBD1. Per the germline V gene, CDR1 is KGHDR and CDR2 is SFDVKD. The CDR3 sequence is 16 residues long. J gave up 6 bases and V 4 bases, and 11 bases lay outside the gene matches. Here the CDR3 reads CATSDPETGLVQPQHF. In DNA, the CDR3 is TGTGCCACCAGTGACCCAGAGACAGGGCTCGTTCAGCCCCAGCATTTT.

V usage is TRBV25-1 and J usage is TRBJ2-7, with 10 positions matching TRBD2. CDR1 and CDR2 from the germline V gene are MGHDK and SYGVNS. V lost 3 bases and J lost 4; bases outside the gene matches: 9. CDR3 length: 16 residues. The CDR3 DNA sequence: TGTGCCAGCAGTGAGCTAGCGGGAGAACGCCTTTACGAGCAGTACTTC. Translation gives CASSELAGERLYEQYF.

J is TRBJ1-6 and V is TRBV6-6; unclear D gene. V lost 0 bases, J lost 8 bases, and 14 bases lay in between. CDR3 length: 16 residues. From germline, CDR1 is MNHNY and CDR2 SVGAGI (reference sequence). CDR3 amino acids: CASSYSRSLTDSPLHF. The CDR3 DNA sequence: TGTGCCAGCAGTTACTCGCGCTCACTAACAGATTCACCCCTCCACTTT.

The chain couples TRBV12-3 or TRBV12-4 to TRBJ2-5; D may match TRBD1 or TRBD2 (5 bases each). The CDR3 loop spans 15 amino acids. Trimming removed 6 bases at V and 1 base at J, with 15 bases between. CDR3: CASSQAEGFQETQYF. The CDR3 bases are TGTGCCAGCAGCCAAGCCGAGGGGTTCCAAGAGACCCAGTACTTC.

This clonotype showed up just a few times. The rearrangement links TRBV7-9 to TRBJ2-2, with D perhaps TRBD1 (6 bases). V was cut by 7 bases and J by 7 bases, with 16 bases left in between. Germline assignment: CDR1 SEHNR and CDR2 FQNEAQ (reference sequence). The CDR3 is 14 residues long. The chain's CDR3 is CASTVQGIGGELFF. The CDR3 nucleotides read TGTGCCAGCACGGTACAGGGAATCGGCGGGGAGCTGTTTTTT.

This clonotype has at least ten counts. The rearrangement links TRBV10-1 to TRBJ1-2, with D possibly TRBD1 on 5 matching bases. Germline V CDR1 and CDR2: WNHNN, SYGVQD (reference sequence). The length of the CDR3 is 12 residues. The ends were cut back, 3 bases at V and 8 bases at J, with 10 bases in the middle. CDR3 sequence: CASSDPGQGYTF. In nucleotides, the CDR3 is TGCGCCAGCAGTGATCCGGGGCAAGGCTACACCTTC.

This rearrangement joins TRBV25-1 to TRBJ2-1, with 9 bases matching TRBD2. Unmatched junction bases numbered 1, after V lost 4 bases and J lost 3 bases. The CDR3 has 14 amino acids. Germline CDR1 reads MGHDK; CDR2 reads SYGVNS. Here the CDR3 reads CASSGLAVYNEQFF. The CDR3 DNA reads TGTGCCAGCAGTGGACTAGCGGTCTACAATGAGCAGTTCTTC.

The chain carries TRBV25-1 and TRBJ2-2; possibly TRBD1 or TRBD2 for D (5 bases each). CDR1 and CDR2 from the germline V gene are MGHDK and SYGVNS. Trimming took off 6 bases at V and 7 bases at J, with 18 bases between the two ends. The CDR3 extends over 15 amino acids. DNA for the CDR3: TGTGCCAGCAGGCCCTCCTCGGGAAGGGGCGGGGAGCTGTTTTTT. This sequence encodes CASRPSSGRGGELFF.

The V and J genes are TRBV19 and TRBJ2-7; D may be TRBD2 (6 bases). V lost 2 bases and J lost 2, with 7 bases in between. Germline values: CDR1 LNHDA, CDR2 SQIVND (reference sequence). This CDR3 has 13 residues. The CDR3 here is CASSIPGAYEQYF. CDR3 DNA sequence: TGTGCCAGTAGTATACCGGGAGCCTACGAGCAGTACTTC. Together with reference TRBV19 and TRBJ2-7, the CDR3 gives the full variable domain: DGGITQSPKYLFRKEGQNVTLSCEQNLNHDAMYWYRQDPGQGLRLIYYSQIVNDFQKGDIAEGYSVSREKKESFPLTVTSAQKNPTAFYLCASSIPGAYEQYFGPGTRLTVT.

This clonotype was observed at least ten times. The chain is built from TRBV29-1 and TRBJ1-1, with no clear D. V lost 6 bases and J lost 10, with 15 bases in between. In germline, CDR1 is SQVTM, CDR2 ANQGSEA. This CDR3 is 11 amino acids long. The CDR3 loop is CSVDYEGRAFF. The CDR3 nucleotides read TGCAGCGTCGACTATGAGGGTAGAGCTTTCTTT.

V gene TRBV7-8 combines with J gene TRBJ1-5; 10 bases fit TRBD1. This CDR3 contains 17 residues. From germline, CDR1 is SGHVS and CDR2 FQNEAQ. Unmatched junction bases numbered 9, after V lost 2 bases and J lost 5 bases. In nucleotides, the CDR3 is TGTGCCAGCAGCTTAAGGGGGGTTGGGACAGGGGATCAGCCCCAGCATTTT. Its translation: CASSLRGVGTGDQPQHF.

There are a few counts of this clonotype. The chain links TRBV7-9 to TRBJ2-2; tentatively, D is TRBD1 (5 bases). This CDR3 spans 15 amino acids. Trimming shortened V by 2 bases and J by 6 bases, and 13 bases separated the two germline ends. From germline, CDR1 is SEHNR and CDR2 FQNEAQ (reference sequence). CDR3 sequence (DNA): TGTGCCAGCAGCTTAATAGGGCAGGGCCCCGGGGAGCTGTTTTTT. Translation: CASSLIGQGPGELFF.

The V call is TRBV7-9, the J call TRBJ2-1; 7 bases line up with TRBD1. Looked up from germline, CDR1 is SEHNR and CDR2 is FQNEAQ (reference sequence). CDR3 size: 13 residues. V gave up 4 bases and J gave up 4 bases; unmatched junction bases: 1. CDR3 bases: TGTGCCAGCAGCTCGACAGGGTACAATGAGCAGTTCTTC. This encodes CASSSTGYNEQFF.

Worth noting for this clonotype: A much more abundant neighbour one base away suggests this may be a read error. This chain connects TRBV15 to TRBJ2-5, with D tentatively TRBD1 (7 bases). CDR1 LNHNV and CDR2 YYDKDF come from the germline V gene (reference sequence). This CDR3 spans 15 amino acids. V lost 3 bases, J lost 7 bases, and 18 bases lay in between. The CDR3 loop is CATSSGGQNKGTQYF. The CDR3 coding sequence is TGTGCCACCAGCAGCGGGGGACAGAATAAAGGGACCCAGTACTTC.

This clonotype came up many times. This chain connects TRBV2 to TRBJ1-5; TRBD1 is a possible D gene (6 bases). The CDR3 contains 15 residues. CDR1 is SNHLY, CDR2 FYNNEI, per germline. The germline V and J ends were trimmed by 6 bases and 3 bases, with 15 bases remaining between them. CDR3 sequence: CASREGGAINQPQHF. Written as DNA, the CDR3 is TGTGCCAGCAGGGAGGGGGGCGCTATCAATCAGCCCCAGCATTTT.

Details on this clonotype: At one end, the junction sequence differs from germline, possibly due to a read error. The chain uses TRBV7-9 and TRBJ1-1; TRBD1 aligns across 7 bases. This CDR3 contains 16 residues. Germline-derived CDR1 and CDR2 are SEHNR and FQNEAQ (reference sequence). CDR3 DNA: TGTGCCAGCAGCCGCGCCCCAGGGGGTAGTAGCACTGAAACTTTCTTT. Amino acid sequence: CASSRAPGGSSTETFF. Full variable domain (remainder filled in from reference TRBV7-9 and TRBJ1-1): DTGVSQNPRHKITKRGQNVTFRCDPISEHNRLYWYRQTLGQGPEFLTYFQNEAQLEKSRLLSDRFSAERPKGSFSTLEIQRTEQGDSAMYLCASSRAPGGSSTETFFGQGTRLTVV.

V is TRBV11-3 and J is TRBJ2-7; TRBD1 aligns across 9 bases. Germline V gene lookup returns CDR1 SGHNT and CDR2 YENEEA. Trimming took 8 bases from V and 6 from J; bases not matched to a gene: 8. The CDR3 length is 13 residues. The DNA for the CDR3 is TGTGCCAGCTCTATGGGACAGGGTGCCGAGCAGTACTTC. Encoded protein: CASSMGQGAEQYF.

This clonotype has only a few counts. The chain links TRBV20-1 to TRBJ1-5, with 10 bases matching TRBD1. This CDR3 comprises 16 residues. V lost 5 bases and J lost 7; bases outside the gene matches: 14. Germline CDR1 reads DFQATT; CDR2 reads SNEGSKA (reference sequence). The CDR3 sequence: CSAAPAGTGVVQPQHF. DNA for the CDR3: TGCAGTGCTGCTCCGGCCGGGACAGGGGTAGTGCAGCCCCAGCATTTT.

This clonotype was observed a handful of times. One end of the junction does not line up with germline, which may come from a read error. The rearrangement uses TRBV10-2 and TRBJ1-2, with D maybe TRBD1 (6 bases). The CDR3 covers 14 residues. Germline values: CDR1 WSHSY, CDR2 SAAADI. CDR3 protein: CASSREQGGGGYTF. In nucleotides, the CDR3 is TGTGCCAGCTCGCGAGAACAGGGCGGCGGTGGCTACACCTTC.

The rearrangement uses TRBV7-3 and TRBJ2-2, with TRBD2 matching over 9 bases. Germline values: CDR1 SGHTA, CDR2 FQGTGA. The ends lost 5 bases at V and 7 bases at J; junction bases unmatched: 8. The CDR3 contains 15 residues. CDR3 bases: TGTGCCAGCAGCGCCGGACTAGCGTGGAGCGGGGAGCTGTTTTTT. Its protein is CASSAGLAWSGELFF.

V usage is TRBV7-2 and J usage is TRBJ2-5; D remains ambiguous. The V and J ends lost 3 bases and 3 bases respectively, with 11 bases between them. The CDR3 spans 14 residues. CDR1 and CDR2 from the germline V gene are SGHTA and FQGNSA. As DNA, the CDR3 is TGTGCCAGCAGCTTTTTTGGGATAGAAGAGACCCAGTACTTC. Protein sequence: CASSFFGIEETQYF.

This clonotype appeared a few times. The V gene is TRBV7-9, the J gene TRBJ1-3, with D possibly TRBD1 on 6 matching bases. The length of the CDR3 is 18 residues. Trimming removed 2 bases at V and 0 bases at J, with 17 bases between. Germline V gene lookup returns CDR1 SEHNR and CDR2 FQNEAQ (reference sequence). The CDR3 loop is CASSLRGKRPNSGNTIYF. CDR3 sequence (DNA): TGTGCCAGCAGCTTAAGGGGGAAAAGACCCAACTCTGGAAACACCATATATTTT.

This clonotype was observed a handful of times. V usage is TRBV7-9 and J usage is TRBJ2-7; D remains ambiguous. Deletions cut 5 bases from V and 4 bases from J, with 12 bases between. This CDR3 is built from 13 residues. CDR1 SEHNR and CDR2 FQNEAQ come from the germline V gene (reference sequence). This chain's CDR3 is CASSPPVNYEQYF. The CDR3 DNA follows: TGTGCCAGCAGCCCACCCGTCAATTACGAGCAGTACTTC. The whole variable domain, remainder taken from reference TRBV7-9 and TRBJ2-7, is DTGVSQNPRHKITKRGQNVTFRCDPISEHNRLYWYRQTLGQGPEFLTYFQNEAQLEKSRLLSDRFSAERPKGSFSTLEIQRTEQGDSAMYLCASSPPVNYEQYFGPGTRLTVT.